The T cell receptor beta chain under discussion was sequenced for a study of long-term antiretroviral therapy in people with HIV. Study observations and caveats: Once patients were on ART, diversity went higher but still fell short of transplant donor controls. Repertoire dominance by clones expanded before ART was seen at all time points.

Running of the v3.0 immunoSEQ assay took place at survey level. Method: immunoSEQ multiplex PCR; TCRdb's copy keeps in-frame clones and lacks some. The table has about 16,000 clones, about four fifths seen once; the top ten hold approximately 13%. As to this clone: The target antigen is unknown.

None of the participants with HIV were treated outside the United States. Germline V gene data show CDR1 as SEHNR and CDR2 as FQNEAQ (reference sequence). This CDR3 comprises 15 residues. V shed 4 bases, J shed 9 bases, and the junction held 7 bases outside the gene matches. The rearrangement links TRBV7-9 to TRBJ1-6; 9 nucleotides match TRBD1. The clonotype was recovered from a woman aged 40 to 49 with HIV. The specimen comprised unsorted PBMCs, sampled more than 3.1 years after starting antiretroviral therapy. This CDR3 reads CASSSTGTGLSPLHF. In nucleotides, the CDR3 is TGTGCCAGCAGCTCCACCGGGACAGGGCTTTCACCCCTCCACTTT. Full variable domain (rest looked up from reference TRBV7-9 and TRBJ1-6): DTGVSQNPRHKITKRGQNVTFRCDPISEHNRLYWYRQTLGQGPEFLTYFQNEAQLEKSRLLSDRFSAERPKGSFSTLEIQRTEQGDSAMYLCASSSTGTGLSPLHFGNGTRLTVT.